This T cell receptor beta chain was sequenced in a study of T-cell memory formation after mild COVID-19. MiXCR, run by TCRdb on the 5' RACE reads, gives a single entry per CDR3 protein. This sample has about 40,000 distinct CDR3 sequences, with approximately 6.5% found just once. V gave up 6 bases and J gave up 4 bases, with 12 bases separating them. The CDR3 spans 13 residues. Germline-derived CDR1 and CDR2 are SGHNT and YENEEA. This chain connects TRBV11-3 to TRBJ2-5, with D possibly matching TRBD1 (5 bases). This receptor was identified in an adult who had mild COVID-19 (a few samples of this study predate the infection). Cell type and time point are not known. Source material: PBMCs or a T cell subset sorted from them (not recorded which). The CDR3 loop is CASSSGFGETQYF. DNA for the CDR3: TGTGCCAGCAGTTCAGGGTTCGGAGAGACCCAGTACTTC.